These 27 T cell receptor beta chains were all obtained from the same sample, sequenced in a study of identical twins. MiXCR was run by TCRdb on the 5' RACE reads, yielding one entry per CDR3 protein. The sample lists fewer than 450,000 distinct CDR3 sequences, 7% to 9.5% occurring once. The sample taken for sequencing was naive T cells sorted from blood. These TCRs come from a woman aged 50 to 60 in good health.

This clonotype has more than one count but fewer than ten. CDR3 loop: CASSQLGQKNSPLHF. In nucleotides, the CDR3 is TGCGCCAGCAGTCAATTAGGACAGAAGAATTCACCCCTCCACTTT. V and J are TRBV23-1 and TRBJ1-6, with a weak D call TRBD1 (6 bases). TRBV23-1 is classed as an ORF, of uncertain function. This CDR3 is 15 amino acids long. Trimming left V 1 base short and J 7 bases short, with 11 bases between.

The gene calls are TRBV6-6 and TRBJ2-7, with D hard to call. V lost 2 bases to trimming and J lost 7 bases, with 12 bases between them. This CDR3 is built from 13 residues. The V gene's germline CDR1 is MNHNY and CDR2 SVGAGI (reference sequence). The CDR3 DNA is TGTGCCAGCAGTTACCCAGACCCGGCGGAGCAGTACTTC. Translated, it gives CASSYPDPAEQYF.

The genes are TRBV5-1 and TRBJ2-7, with TRBD1 matching 8 bases. V lost 6 bases to trimming and J lost 4 bases; unmatched junction nucleotides: 6. CDR1 is SGHRS, CDR2 YFSETQ, per germline. The CDR3 covers 13 residues. The CDR3: CASKSQGAYEQYF. The CDR3 nucleotides read TGCGCCAGCAAGTCCCAGGGGGCGTACGAGCAGTACTTC.

Ten or more counts support this clonotype. The V call is TRBV10-3, the J call TRBJ2-5; 8 positions agree with TRBD2. The CDR3 length is 15 residues. CDR1 and CDR2 from the germline V gene are ENHRY and SYGVKD. Trimming at V came to 2 bases and at J to 2 bases, leaving 4 bases not matched to a gene. The CDR3 is CAISEPGTRQETQYF. The DNA for the CDR3 is TGTGCCATCAGTGAGCCCGGGACTAGACAAGAGACCCAGTACTTC.

This clonotype was seen only a few times. V and J are TRBV19 and TRBJ2-2; unclear D gene. The V gene lost 2 bases and the J gene lost 2 bases, with 15 bases spanning the gap. Germline V CDR1 and CDR2: LNHDA, SQIVND (reference sequence). The CDR3 has 17 residues. CDR3: CASSIFPPVPNTGELFF. In DNA, the CDR3 is TGTGCCAGTAGTATATTTCCTCCGGTGCCAAACACCGGGGAGCTGTTTTTT.

The CDR3 DNA is TGTGCCAGCAGCCAGTCGTGGCTAGCGGGGGTGTTCTTC. It encodes CASSQSWLAGVFF. The chain is built from TRBV3-1 and TRBJ2-1, with 10 bases matching TRBD2. Looked up from germline, CDR1 is LGHDT and CDR2 is YNNKEL (reference sequence). The trim removed 3 bases at V and 15 bases at J, leaving 8 bases unmatched. The CDR3 is made up of 13 amino acids.

The rearrangement joins TRBV25-1 to TRBJ2-2, with 7 bases lining up with TRBD2. V trimming: 8 bases; J trimming: 7 bases; junction bases outside the gene matches: 10. The length of the CDR3 is 14 residues. Germline V CDR1 and CDR2: MGHDK, SYGVNS. The CDR3 nucleotides are TGTGCCAGCGGGCGACTAGCAGGGAGCGGGGAGCTGTTTTTT. This encodes CASGRLAGSGELFF.

The V gene is TRBV19, the J gene TRBJ2-6; possibly TRBD1 for D (6 bases). Trimming took off 3 bases at V and 2 bases at J, with 8 bases between the two ends. Germline values: CDR1 LNHDA, CDR2 SQIVND (reference sequence). The CDR3 runs 15 residues. This CDR3 is CASSISGAGANVLTF. CDR3 bases: TGTGCCAGTAGTATTTCAGGGGCTGGGGCCAACGTCCTGACTTTC.

V is TRBV6-5 and J is TRBJ2-2; D may be TRBD1 (6 bases). Between the trimmed V and J ends, which lost 2 bases and 7 bases, there was a span of 11 bases. The CDR3 totals 14 residues. The V gene's germline CDR1 is MNHEY and CDR2 SVGAGI. This CDR3 is CASSYGQGIGELFF. The CDR3 DNA follows: TGTGCCAGCAGTTACGGGCAGGGGATCGGGGAGCTGTTTTTT.

This clonotype was seen ten or more times. The chain carries TRBV7-9 and TRBJ2-1, with TRBD2 matching over 7 bases. The V gene's germline CDR1 is SEHNR and CDR2 FQNEAQ (reference sequence). The CDR3 contains 16 residues. After removal of 5 bases from V and 8 bases from J, the junction contained 15 bases not matched to a gene. This chain's CDR3 is CASSPVRGTKIYEQFF. The CDR3 DNA reads as TGTGCCAGCAGCCCGGTCCGCGGGACTAAAATATATGAGCAGTTCTTC.

A few counts support this clonotype. The chain employs TRBV24-1 and TRBJ2-7; unclear D gene. This CDR3 has 12 residues. Trimming took 2 bases from V and 6 from J, leaving 7 bases between them. Per the germline V gene, CDR1 is KGHDR and CDR2 is SFDVKD. CDR3 bases: TGTGCCACCAGTGATTCTTCAAGCGAGCAGTACTTC. Translation: CATSDSSSEQYF.

This clonotype has a count of ten or more. CDR3 coding DNA: TGTGCCAGCAGCTTAGGGGACAGGTTGGGGGGCAATGAGCAGTTCTTC. Translating gives CASSLGDRLGGNEQFF. The chain recombines TRBV7-2 with TRBJ2-1; 8 bases are a match to TRBD1. The junction had 8 bases not matched to a gene; V was cut back by 1 base and J by 6 bases. The CDR3 is 16 amino acids. The germline V gene encodes CDR1 SGHTA and CDR2 FQGNSA.

The table lists this clonotype with a few counts. The chain links TRBV30 to TRBJ2-1; D unclear. Per germline, CDR1 GTSNPN and CDR2 SVGIG (reference sequence). The CDR3 is 11 amino acids. V was trimmed by 1 base and J by 13 bases, leaving 11 bases between them. The CDR3 coding sequence is TGTGCCTGGAGTGCTGGAGAGTATCAGTTCTTC. Protein sequence: CAWSAGEYQFF. The full variable domain, its missing parts supplied by reference TRBV30 and TRBJ2-1, is SQTIHQWPATLVQPVGSPLSLECTVEGTSNPNLYWYRQAAGRGLQLLFYSVGIGQISSEVPQNLSASRPQDRQFILSSKKLLLSDSGFYLCAWSAGEYQFFGPGTRLTVL.

The chain joins TRBV12-3 or TRBV12-4 to TRBJ2-6; D is ambiguous. This CDR3 is 14 amino acids long. Trimming pared 5 bases from V and 4 bases from J, leaving 9 bases between. The CDR3 spells CASSPSRGANVLTF. CDR3 in DNA: TGTGCCAGCAGTCCATCCAGAGGGGCCAACGTCCTGACTTTC.

J is TRBJ1-1 and V is TRBV18; D uncertain. Trimming removed 6 bases at V and 5 bases at J, with 10 bases between. CDR3 length: 12 amino acids. Germline V gene lookup returns CDR1 KGHSH and CDR2 LQKENI. CDR3 nucleotides: TGTGCCAGCTCCCAGACCCGGACTGAAGCTTTCTTT. Translating gives CASSQTRTEAFF.

J is TRBJ1-2 and V is TRBV5-6, with D perhaps matching TRBD1 (6 bases). V lost 3 bases and J 3 bases, leaving 18 bases between the germline ends. Germline CDR1 SGHDT, CDR2 YYEEEE. The CDR3 spans 16 residues. The CDR3 loop reads CASSSEVSGADYGYTF. As DNA, the CDR3 is TGTGCCAGCAGCTCGGAGGTGTCAGGGGCTGACTATGGCTACACCTTC.

This clonotype appeared a few times. This rearrangement joins TRBV19 to TRBJ2-1, with 9 bases aligning to TRBD2. Unmatched junction bases numbered 17, after V lost 3 bases and J lost 14 bases. This CDR3 has 16 amino acids. The germline gives CDR1 LNHDA, CDR2 SQIVND (reference sequence). The CDR3 DNA reads as TGTGCCAGTAGTATTGGGGTAGCGGGAGATGGTAGGGGGAAGTTCTTC. Protein product: CASSIGVAGDGRGKFF. Together with reference TRBV19 and TRBJ2-1, the CDR3 gives the full variable domain: DGGITQSPKYLFRKEGQNVTLSCEQNLNHDAMYWYRQDPGQGLRLIYYSQIVNDFQKGDIAEGYSVSREKKESFPLTVTSAQKNPTAFYLCASSIGVAGDGRGKFFGPGTRLTVL.

This rearrangement joins TRBV18 to TRBJ1-4, with 9 bases that match TRBD1. V trimming: 2 bases; J trimming: 8 bases; junction bases outside the gene matches: 3. CDR3 size: 14 residues. Germline CDR1 reads KGHSH; CDR2 reads LQKENI. DNA of the CDR3: TGTGCCAGCTCACCAGGGACAGGGCACGAAAAACTGTTTTTT. Its translation is CASSPGTGHEKLFF.

This clonotype appeared a few times. The CDR3: CSAPKTSGSADTQYF. The DNA of the CDR3 is TGCAGTGCCCCGAAGACTAGCGGGAGTGCAGATACGCAGTATTTT. The chain joins TRBV20-1 to TRBJ2-3, with 12 positions matching TRBD2. The CDR3 has 15 amino acids. The germline V gene has CDR1 DFQATT and CDR2 SNEGSKA (reference sequence). The V and J ends lost 6 bases and 4 bases, in that order; junction bases with no gene match: 8.

The table lists this clonotype with a few counts. J is TRBJ2-1 and V is TRBV12-3 or TRBV12-4; D uncertain. The V end was cut by 1 base, the J end by 2 bases, with 9 bases between. The CDR3 is 15 amino acids. The CDR3 DNA is TGTGCCAGCAGTTTAGAGCGATCGGCCTACAATGAGCAGTTCTTC. Its translation is CASSLERSAYNEQFF.

This clonotype was seen at least ten times. The rearrangement joins TRBV6-2 or TRBV6-3 to TRBJ2-7; unclear D gene. With 5 bases removed from V and 8 bases from J, the gap between germline ends came to 16 bases. The CDR3 length is 13 residues. Germline V gene data show CDR1 as MNHEY and CDR2 as SVGEGT. Here the CDR3 reads CASSAALREQQYV. As DNA, the CDR3 is TGTGCCAGCAGTGCCGCCCTTAGAGAACAGCAGTACGTC.

The rearrangement uses TRBV5-1 and TRBJ1-5, with 8 bases fitting TRBD1. Trimming removed 4 bases from V and 5 bases from J; junction bases left unmatched: 8. Looked up from germline, CDR1 is SGHRS and CDR2 is YFSETQ. This CDR3 contains 15 residues. CDR3 sequence (DNA): TGCGCCAGCAGCGATGGAGGACAGGGCGATCAGCCCCAGCATTTT. The encoded protein is CASSDGGQGDQPQHF. The variable domain in full, with the rest retrieved from reference TRBV5-1 and TRBJ1-5, is KAGVTQTPRYLIKTRGQQVTLSCSPISGHRSVSWYQQTPGQGLQFLFEYFSETQRNKGNFPGRFSGRQFSNSRSEMNVSTLELGDSALYLCASSDGGQGDQPQHFGDGTRLSIL.

This clonotype appeared many times. The chain couples TRBV12-3 or TRBV12-4 to TRBJ2-5; D call uncertain. The length of the CDR3 is 13 residues. Trimming left V 1 base short and J 6 bases short, with 9 bases between. The CDR3 bases are TGTGCCAGCAGTTTAGTCAGGACGCAGACCCAGTACTTC. It encodes CASSLVRTQTQYF.

This clonotype was picked up a small number of times. The chain uses TRBV11-3 and TRBJ2-2; 16 bases are shared with TRBD2. Per the germline V gene, CDR1 is SGHNT and CDR2 is YENEEA. After removal of 5 bases from V and 3 bases from J, the junction contained 3 bases not matched to a gene. This CDR3 has 17 amino acids. The CDR3 DNA is TGTGCCAGCAGCCAGGGACTAGCGGGAGGGGACACCGGGGAGCTGTTTTTT. This encodes CASSQGLAGGDTGELFF.

The gene calls are TRBV2 and TRBJ2-7; D may be TRBD2 (6 bases). The V gene lost 7 bases and the J gene lost 4 bases, with 17 bases spanning the gap. The CDR3 spans 14 residues. Per the germline V gene, CDR1 is SNHLY and CDR2 is FYNNEI. The CDR3 here is CASTNRETAYEQYF. DNA of the CDR3: TGTGCCAGCACGAACCGGGAGACCGCTTACGAGCAGTACTTC.

This clonotype turned up a few times. This chain joins TRBV12-3 or TRBV12-4 and TRBJ1-1; possible D gene TRBD1, 6 bases. The CDR3 length is 16 residues. The V gene lost 3 bases and the J gene lost 1 base, with 15 bases spanning the gap. The CDR3 DNA sequence: TGTGCCAGCAGTTTCGGTGCAGGGGTGAGGAACACTGAAGCTTTCTTT. Protein product: CASSFGAGVRNTEAFF.

This clonotype occurred many times. The chain uses TRBV7-9 and TRBJ2-2; D is unclear. V dropped 8 bases and J dropped 3 bases, with 7 bases sitting between them. The germline V gene encodes CDR1 SEHNR and CDR2 FQNEAQ (reference sequence). This CDR3 is 12 amino acids long. The DNA for the CDR3 is TGTGCCAGCTGGCCTTACACCGGGGAGCTGTTTTTT. Translation: CASWPYTGELFF.